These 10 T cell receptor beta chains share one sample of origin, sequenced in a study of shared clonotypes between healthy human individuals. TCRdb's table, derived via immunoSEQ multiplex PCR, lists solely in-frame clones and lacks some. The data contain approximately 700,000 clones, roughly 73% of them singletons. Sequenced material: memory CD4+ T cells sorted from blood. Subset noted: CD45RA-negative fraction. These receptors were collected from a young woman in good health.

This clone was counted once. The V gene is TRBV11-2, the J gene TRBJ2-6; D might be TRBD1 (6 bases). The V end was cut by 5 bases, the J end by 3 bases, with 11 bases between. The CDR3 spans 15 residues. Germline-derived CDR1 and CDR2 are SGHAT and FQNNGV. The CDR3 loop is CASSIQGLGANVLTF. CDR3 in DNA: TGTGCCAGCAGCATACAGGGTCTTGGGGCCAACGTCCTGACTTTC.

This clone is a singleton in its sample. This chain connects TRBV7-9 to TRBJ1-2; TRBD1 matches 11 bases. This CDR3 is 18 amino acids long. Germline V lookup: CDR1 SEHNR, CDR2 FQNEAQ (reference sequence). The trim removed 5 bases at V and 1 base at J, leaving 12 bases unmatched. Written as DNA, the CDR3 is TGTGCCAGCAGCCTCAGTTACCAGGACAGGGGGCGTAACTATGGCTACACCTTC. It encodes CASSLSYQDRGRNYGYTF.

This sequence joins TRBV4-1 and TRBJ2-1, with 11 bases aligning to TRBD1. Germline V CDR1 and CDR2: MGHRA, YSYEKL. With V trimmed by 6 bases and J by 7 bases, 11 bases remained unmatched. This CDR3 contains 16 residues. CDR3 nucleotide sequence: TGCGCCAGCAGACTAATTGGGACAGGGGGTGCGAATGAGCAGTTCTTC. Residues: CASRLIGTGGANEQFF.

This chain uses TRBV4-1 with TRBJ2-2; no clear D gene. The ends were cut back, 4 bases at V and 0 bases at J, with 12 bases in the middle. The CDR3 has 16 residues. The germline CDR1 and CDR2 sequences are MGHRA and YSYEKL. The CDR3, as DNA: TGCGCCAGCAGCCCGAGAGAGAACGCGAACACCGGGGAGCTGTTTTTT. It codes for CASSPRENANTGELFF.

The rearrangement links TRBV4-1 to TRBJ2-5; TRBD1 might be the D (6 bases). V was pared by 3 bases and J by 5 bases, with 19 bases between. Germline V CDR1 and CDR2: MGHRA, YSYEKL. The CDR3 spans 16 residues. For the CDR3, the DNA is TGCGCCAGCAGCCAGGAAATGGGGGCTCCGGGGGAGACCCAGTACTTC. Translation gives CASSQEMGAPGETQYF.

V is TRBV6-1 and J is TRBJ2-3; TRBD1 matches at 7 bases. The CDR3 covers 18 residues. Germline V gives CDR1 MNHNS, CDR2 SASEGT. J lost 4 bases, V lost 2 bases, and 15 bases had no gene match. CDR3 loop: CASSETDRAPGWPDTQYF. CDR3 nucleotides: TGTGCCAGCAGTGAAACCGACAGGGCTCCAGGGTGGCCAGATACGCAGTATTTT.

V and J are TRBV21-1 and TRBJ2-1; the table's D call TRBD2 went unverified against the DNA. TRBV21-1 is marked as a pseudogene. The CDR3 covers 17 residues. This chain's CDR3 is CASSASNLAGGYNEQFF. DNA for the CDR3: TGTGCCAGCAGCGCATCCAATCTAGCGGGAGGCTACAATGAGCAGTTCTTC.

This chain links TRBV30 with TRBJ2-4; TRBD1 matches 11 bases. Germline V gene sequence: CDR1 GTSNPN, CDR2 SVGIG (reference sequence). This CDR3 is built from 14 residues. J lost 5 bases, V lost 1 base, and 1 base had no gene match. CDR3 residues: CAWSAGQGENIQYF. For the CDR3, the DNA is TGTGCCTGGAGTGCGGGACAGGGGGAAAACATTCAGTACTTC.

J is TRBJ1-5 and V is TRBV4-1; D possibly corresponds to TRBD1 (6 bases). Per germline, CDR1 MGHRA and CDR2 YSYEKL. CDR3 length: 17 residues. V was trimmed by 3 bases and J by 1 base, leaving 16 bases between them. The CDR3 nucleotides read TGCGCCAGCAGCCAGGGAGCAAGGGGGGGGAGCAATCAGCCCCAGCATTTT. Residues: CASSQGARGGSNQPQHF.

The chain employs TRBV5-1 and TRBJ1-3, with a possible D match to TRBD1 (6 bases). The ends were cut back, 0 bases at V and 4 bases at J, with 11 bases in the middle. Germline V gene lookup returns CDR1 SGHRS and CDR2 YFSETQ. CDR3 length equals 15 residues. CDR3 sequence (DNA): TGCGCCAGCAGCTTGGTCACAGGGACCGGAAACACCATATATTTT. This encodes CASSLVTGTGNTIYF. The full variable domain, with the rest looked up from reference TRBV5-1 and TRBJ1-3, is KAGVTQTPRYLIKTRGQQVTLSCSPISGHRSVSWYQQTPGQGLQFLFEYFSETQRNKGNFPGRFSGRQFSNSRSEMNVSTLELGDSALYLCASSLVTGTGNTIYFGEGSWLTVV.